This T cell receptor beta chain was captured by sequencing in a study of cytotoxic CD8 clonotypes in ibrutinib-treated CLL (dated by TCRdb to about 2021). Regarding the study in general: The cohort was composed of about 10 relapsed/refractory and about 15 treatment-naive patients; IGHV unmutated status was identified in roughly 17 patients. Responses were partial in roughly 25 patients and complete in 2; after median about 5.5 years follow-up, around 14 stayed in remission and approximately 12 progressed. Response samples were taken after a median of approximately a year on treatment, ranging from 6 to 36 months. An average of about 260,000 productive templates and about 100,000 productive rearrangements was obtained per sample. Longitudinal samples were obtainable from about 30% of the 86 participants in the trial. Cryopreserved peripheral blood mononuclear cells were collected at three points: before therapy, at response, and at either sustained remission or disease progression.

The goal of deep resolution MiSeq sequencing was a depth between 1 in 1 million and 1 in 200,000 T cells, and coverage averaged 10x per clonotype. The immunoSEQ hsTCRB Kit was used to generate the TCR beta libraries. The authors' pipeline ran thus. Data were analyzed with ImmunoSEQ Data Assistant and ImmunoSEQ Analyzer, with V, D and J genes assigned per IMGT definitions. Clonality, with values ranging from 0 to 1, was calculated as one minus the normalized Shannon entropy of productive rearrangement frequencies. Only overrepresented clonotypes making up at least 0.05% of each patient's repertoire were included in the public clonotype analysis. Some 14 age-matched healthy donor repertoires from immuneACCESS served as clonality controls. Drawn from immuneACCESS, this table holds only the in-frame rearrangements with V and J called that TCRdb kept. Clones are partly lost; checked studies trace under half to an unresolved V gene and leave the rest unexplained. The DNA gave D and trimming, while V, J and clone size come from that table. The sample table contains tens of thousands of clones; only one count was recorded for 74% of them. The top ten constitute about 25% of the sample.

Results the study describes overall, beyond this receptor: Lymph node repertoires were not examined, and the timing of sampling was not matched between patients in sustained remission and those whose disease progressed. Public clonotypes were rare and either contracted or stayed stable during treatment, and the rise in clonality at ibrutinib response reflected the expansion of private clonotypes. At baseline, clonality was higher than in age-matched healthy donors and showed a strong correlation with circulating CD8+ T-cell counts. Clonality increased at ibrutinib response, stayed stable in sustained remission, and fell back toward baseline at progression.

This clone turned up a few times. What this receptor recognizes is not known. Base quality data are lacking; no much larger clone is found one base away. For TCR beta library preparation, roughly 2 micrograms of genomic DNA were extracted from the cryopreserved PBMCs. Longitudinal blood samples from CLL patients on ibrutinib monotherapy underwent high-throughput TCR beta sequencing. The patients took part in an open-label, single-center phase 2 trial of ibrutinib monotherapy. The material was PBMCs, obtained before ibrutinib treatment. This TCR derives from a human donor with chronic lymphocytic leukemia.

The CDR3 amino acid sequence is: CATLTGHGTDTQYF. The DNA sequence follows: TGTGCCACGTTGACAGGACACGGCACAGATACGCAGTATTTT. The chain employs TRBV10-3 and TRBJ2-3; D gene: possibly TRBD1, on 6 matching bases. V is pared back by 10 bases and J by 1 base, with 15 bases lying between the germline termini. For CDR1 and CDR2, the germline V gene lists ENHRY and SYGVKD. Inclusive of the bounding cysteine and phenylalanine, the CDR3 is 14 residues long. The CDR3 DNA has 42 bases and is translated from base 1.